These T cell receptor beta chains were read from a single sample in a study of PD-1 blockade in classical Hodgkin lymphoma. Assay used: immunoSEQ multiplex PCR; TCRdb lists only in-frame clones, some missing. This table has more than 8,000 clones, around 90% appearing once. The input for sequencing was peripheral blood mononuclear cells (PBMCs), taken before the fourth cycle of nivolumab. The receptors come from a human donor with classical Hodgkin lymphoma. Each CDR3 is given with its conserved first and last residue. The D gene is left open where the match is weak. Size is omitted from some rows. Given values are once, few, many or a class for expanded clones.

-,-,TRBJ1-1,TRBV5-1,CASSSGKAPMNTEAFF,TGCGCCAGCAGCTCGGGGAAAGCCCCAATGAACACTGAAGCTTTCTTT
-,-,TRBJ2-2,TRBV11-3,CASSLGRVTTGELFF,TGTGCCAGCAGCTTAGGCAGGGTTACGACCGGGGAGCTGTTTTTT
TRBD1,-,TRBJ2-2,TRBV10-3,CAGRDRNTGELFF,TGTGCCGGTAGGGACAGGAACACCGGGGAGCTGTTTTTT
TRBD1,-,TRBJ2-7,TRBV11-2,CASSLGPPGQGFLEQYF,TGTGCCAGCAGCTTAGGGCCCCCGGGACAGGGTTTCCTCGAGCAGTACTTC
TRBD2,once,TRBJ2-2,TRBV2,CASSEALAGGGGELFF,TGTGCCAGCAGTGAAGCACTAGCGGGAGGAGGTGGGGAGCTGTTTTTT
-,-,TRBJ1-6,TRBV6-5,CASSEYPYNSPLHF,TGTGCCAGCAGTGAATATCCGTATAATTCACCCCTCCACTTT
-,-,TRBJ1-3,TRBV5-6,CASSLPGVPGSGNTIYF,TGTGCCAGCAGCCTACCGGGGGTTCCCGGCTCTGGAAACACCATATATTTT
-,-,TRBJ1-6,TRBV29-1,CSVALGSGPHSPLHF,TGCAGCGTTGCTTTGGGGTCCGGACCACATTCACCCCTCCACTTT
-,-,TRBJ2-1,TRBV11-2,CASSSAGGASYQFF,TGTGCCAGCAGCTCGGCTGGCGGGGCCTCCTATCAGTTCTTC
TRBD2,-,TRBJ2-3,TRBV5-6,CASSPEGAGSRGTQYF,TGTGCCAGCAGTCCGGAGGGAGCGGGATCCCGCGGTACGCAGTATTTT
-,-,TRBJ2-2,TRBV13,CASSLNPGFMNGELFF,TGTGCCAGCAGCTTAAATCCAGGGTTCATGAACGGGGAGCTGTTTTTT
-,-,TRBJ2-3,TRBV7-3,CASSLTGVPQYF,TGTGCCAGCAGCTTAACAGGGGTCCCGCAGTATTTT
-,once,TRBJ2-1,TRBV11-2,CASSLVSRDTNNEQFF,TGTGCCAGCAGCTTAGTTTCGCGGGATACCAACAATGAGCAGTTCTTC
-,-,TRBJ2-7,TRBV5-1,CASSLAGSPDEQYF,TGCGCCAGCAGCTTGGCGGGTAGCCCCGACGAGCAGTACTTC
-,-,TRBJ1-5,TRBV2,CASSLSGNSNQPQHF,TGTGCCAGCAGCCTAAGTGGGAATAGCAATCAGCCCCAGCATTTT
TRBD1,-,TRBJ1-1,TRBV2,CASRGGQSPPRDEAFF,TGTGCCAGCAGGGGGGGACAGTCTCCCCCGAGAGATGAAGCTTTCTTT
-,-,TRBJ1-3,TRBV10-2,CASSEWARTNTIYF,TGCGCCAGCAGTGAGTGGGCAAGAACAAACACCATATATTTT
-,-,TRBJ1-5,TRBV4-1,CASSQVQGEGNQPQHF,TGCGCCAGCAGCCAAGTCCAGGGTGAGGGCAATCAGCCCCAGCATTTT
TRBD1,-,TRBJ2-1,TRBV27,CASGAGTGADNEQFF,TGTGCCAGCGGCGCAGGGACAGGGGCTGACAATGAGCAGTTCTTC